These 9 T cell receptor beta chains were all obtained from the same sample, sequenced in a study of identical twins. Via MiXCR, TCRdb re-called the 5' RACE reads, giving one row per CDR3 protein. The repertoire has some 630,000 distinct CDR3 sequences, just over 7% of them found once; the top ten carry about 1.5%. This sample also appeared in a second study, on yellow fever vaccine responses in identical twins.

Material: PBMCs. Every receptor here comes from a young woman in good health.

This clonotype was observed many times. The gene calls are TRBV14 and TRBJ2-1; 11 bases line up with TRBD2. The germline CDR1 and CDR2 sequences are SGHDN and FVKESK. The CDR3 has 15 amino acids. With 2 bases clipped from V and 6 bases from J, the junction kept 3 bases outside the gene matches. This chain's CDR3 is CASSQLAGGPNEQFF. The CDR3 DNA reads TGTGCCAGCAGCCAACTAGCGGGAGGTCCCAATGAGCAGTTCTTC.

This clonotype turned up a few times. The chain links TRBV5-1 to TRBJ2-1; 7 positions match TRBD2. The CDR3 runs to 14 residues. V gave up 0 bases and J gave up 8 bases; unmatched junction bases: 5. In germline, CDR1 is SGHRS, CDR2 YFSETQ. The CDR3 DNA follows: TGCGCCAGCAGCTTGGGGACTAGGGTCGATGAGCAGTTCTTC. Its translation: CASSLGTRVDEQFF. Filled out from reference TRBV5-1 and TRBJ2-1, the complete variable domain reads KAGVTQTPRYLIKTRGQQVTLSCSPISGHRSVSWYQQTPGQGLQFLFEYFSETQRNKGNFPGRFSGRQFSNSRSEMNVSTLELGDSALYLCASSLGTRVDEQFFGPGTRLTVL.

This clonotype came up many times. This chain connects TRBV5-1 to TRBJ1-1; TRBD1 aligns across 8 bases. Germline V gene lookup returns CDR1 SGHRS and CDR2 YFSETQ. The trim removed 6 bases at V and 1 base at J, leaving 5 bases unmatched. This CDR3 spans 14 amino acids. The CDR3 DNA follows: TGCGCCAGCAACAGGGGGACGGGGAACACTGAAGCTTTCTTT. Protein: CASNRGTGNTEAFF.

Many counts were recorded for this clonotype. The genes are TRBV7-2 and TRBJ2-2; D possibly uses TRBD1 or TRBD2 (5 bases each). Germline CDR1 SGHTA, CDR2 FQGNSA. CDR3 length: 13 amino acids. V lost 6 bases and J 7 bases, leaving 12 bases between the germline ends. The CDR3 bases are TGTGCCAGCAGTCCAAGCGGACACGGGGAGCTGTTTTTT. Translation: CASSPSGHGELFF.

This clonotype was counted a few times. The genes are TRBV14 and TRBJ1-5; weak D call: TRBD1 (5 bases). The CDR3 runs 15 residues. CDR1 is SGHDN, CDR2 FVKESK, per germline. The V and J ends lost 4 bases and 1 base respectively, with 11 bases between them. The chain's CDR3 is CASSPGAGSNQPQHF. In nucleotides, the CDR3 is TGTGCCAGCAGCCCTGGGGCCGGAAGCAATCAGCCCCAGCATTTT. Together with reference TRBV14 and TRBJ1-5, the CDR3 gives the full variable domain: EAGVTQFPSHSVIEKGQTVTLRCDPISGHDNLYWYRRVMGKEIKFLLHFVKESKQDESGMPNNRFLAERTGGTYSTLKVQPAELEDSGVYFCASSPGAGSNQPQHFGDGTRLSIL.

The rearrangement uses TRBV27 and TRBJ1-4; D call uncertain. Germline V gene sequence: CDR1 MNHEY, CDR2 SMNVEV (reference sequence). V was trimmed by 4 bases and J by 0 bases, leaving 9 bases between them. CDR3 size: 15 residues. The CDR3 nucleotides are TGTGCCAGCAGTTCCCATGGAGCAACTAATGAAAAACTGTTTTTT. It is translated as CASSSHGATNEKLFF.

J is TRBJ1-5 and V is TRBV12-3 or TRBV12-4, with unresolved D. The CDR3 length is 13 residues. Trimming shortened V by 2 bases and J by 5 bases, and 7 bases separated the two germline ends. The CDR3 bases are TGTGCCAGCAGTTTAAGAGGCGATCAGCCCCAGCATTTT. It codes for CASSLRGDQPQHF.

This clonotype came up a few times. The chain carries TRBV5-5 and TRBJ2-7, with D tentatively TRBD1 (6 bases). The germline gives CDR1 SGHKS, CDR2 YYEKEE (reference sequence). There are 17 residues in the CDR3. Deletions cut 6 bases from V and 4 bases from J, with 26 bases between. The CDR3: CASTSLGAGTTFYEQYF. The CDR3 DNA is TGTGCCAGCACTTCCCTCGGGGCCGGGACAACGTTTTACGAGCAGTACTTC.

This clonotype has only a few counts. The J gene is TRBJ1-1, the V gene TRBV20-1; D not resolved. Trimming pared 5 bases from V and 5 bases from J, leaving 9 bases between. Germline CDR1 is DFQATT and CDR2 is SNEGSKA (reference sequence). This CDR3 contains 11 residues. CDR3 residues: CSAADPTEAFF. CDR3 DNA sequence: TGCAGTGCTGCGGACCCTACTGAAGCTTTCTTT.